This T cell receptor beta chain was sequenced during a study of technical replicates of blood from a handful of donors. Only in-frame clones appear in the TCRdb table, and some are missing; sequencing was by immunoSEQ multiplex PCR. Of fewer than 90,000 clones listed, 70% to 90% are singletons. The V end lost 5 bases, the J end lost 7 bases, and 15 bases lay between the germline ends. Germline V lookup: CDR1 SGHNT, CDR2 YENEEA. CDR3 length: 14 amino acids. This rearrangement joins TRBV11-3 to TRBJ2-1, with a weak D call TRBD2 (6 bases). The receptor was derived from a human donor in good health. The sample consisted of T cells isolated from PBMCs. CDR3: CASSQTRGWNEQFF. In nucleotides, the CDR3 is TGTGCCAGCAGCCAGACTAGGGGCTGGAATGAGCAGTTCTTC.